This T cell receptor beta chain was recovered during a study of cytomegalovirus exposure and HLA in healthy donors (dated by TCRdb to the late 2010s). About the study as a whole: An earlier analysis of some 600 of the donors reported 250 to 300 Gb of sequence data and around 110 million unique TCR beta sequences obtained from some 170 million T cells. Among some 410 genotyped donors of the cohort, an average of 235,054 unique TCR beta nucleotide sequences were sequenced per donor, around 20% of them non-productive. Among the roughly 390 genotyped donors, 75% to 90% belonged to the genetic ancestry cluster associated with self-reported Caucasian donors. A few DR-DQ haplotypes were treated as single units for association and clustering because of strong linkage in the cohort. In an earlier analysis of 587 of the donors, high-throughput TCR beta sequencing was used to judge whether each TCR beta V gene segment behaved as functional or pseudogenic. An early release covering 550 to 650 HLA-typed donors comprised around 300 gigabases of sequencing data and around 80 million unique TCR sequences. To study patterns of TCR occurrence, a later analysis re-analyzed previously published TCR beta repertoires from 600 to 750 donors and added high-resolution HLA genotyping. Typing coverage varied by locus: about 629-630 donors for A, B, C, DRB1 and DQB1; approximately 520 for DQA1; about 600 for DPA1; 450 to 480 for DPB1. Every discovery cohort repertoire had been produced on one sequencing platform. The study aimed to test whether cataloging public T cell receptors could reveal signatures of past pathogen exposure. Donor age, sex, ethnicity and CMV serostatus were compiled alongside the repertoire data. Along with the roughly 670-subject first cohort, a separate validation cohort of around 110 different subjects was used. To predict cytomegalovirus infection status, the study brought together high-throughput TCR immunosequencing, statistical association of individual TCRs with disease status, and machine learning. Using immunosequencing, the study profiled T cell repertoires from 666 subjects and related those repertoires to cytomegalovirus serostatus. The later analysis used no new phenotypic data to find candidate immune exposures, relying instead on TCR beta sequences and their occurrence across donors. HLA typing included class I and class II loci at four-digit resolution. A later genetic analysis took genome-wide SNP genotypes for about 65% of the 666 donors and used that subset as a discovery cohort.

The library was generated by the immunoSEQ multiplex PCR assay. For the multiplex PCR, a mixture combining 60 forward primers for TCR Vbeta segments and 13 reverse primers for TCR Jbeta segments was used. Amplification of the CDR3 region of rearranged TCR beta genes was performed with a multiplex PCR assay on genomic DNA. Amplified TCR beta libraries were sequenced as 87-base-pair reads on the Illumina HiSeq System. Turning to the authors' computational methods: Across the 640 or so repertoires, a later analysis counted some 80 million unique TCR beta chains, about 10 million of which were shared by at least two donors. A nearest-neighbor algorithm error-corrected the raw reads and collapsed the reads into unique sequences, merging closely related sequences to remove PCR and sequencing errors. CDR3 sequences were aligned to IMGT reference sequences to assign V, D and J gene segments. For a sequence to be retained, a match of at least six nucleotides was required to both a V gene segment and a J gene segment. Rearrangements were classified as productive when the CDR3 lacked stop codons and remained in frame with V and J, and all other rearrangements were classified as non-productive. CDR3 was defined by IMGT convention, running from the second conserved V-encoded cysteine to the conserved J-encoded phenylalanine. The earlier analysis of roughly 590 of the donors excluded sequences that lacked an unambiguous match to a single V gene segment. An earlier analysis of 587 of the donors classified V segments as functional when productive rearrangements were above 56.7% and as segregating when the standard deviation between donors was above 5%. A statistical classification framework was built to diagnose cytomegalovirus status from the catalog of TCR beta chain sequences. In a later analysis, V and J genes were assigned by comparing TCR nucleotide sequences against IMGT/GENE-DB human TR gene sequences. In a later analysis, CDR3 sequences and most-parsimonious VDJ recombination scenarios were assigned using the TCRdist pipeline. In a later analysis, each TCR beta chain was defined by its CDR3 amino acid sequence together with its V-gene family, and reads lacking a unique V-gene family were excluded. In a later analysis, some 600 highly shared, low-generation-probability nucleotide sequences were removed to address suspected cross-contamination and a sequencing artifact. In a later analysis, a clonal expansion index for each public chain was calculated from normalized within-repertoire ranks of inferred template counts. In a later analysis, generation probabilities were computed with a VDJ recombination model fitted to out-of-frame rearrangements, and the resulting probabilities were checked against IGoR. In a later analysis, hypergeometric tests were used to score TCR-TCR, TCR-HLA and TCR-CMV co-occurrence, with a repertoire-size bias correction applied to TCR pairs. False discovery rates were estimated in a later analysis by permuting HLA or CMV assignments 20 times. In a later analysis, co-occurring TCRs were grouped using DBSCAN, and TCRdist sequence similarity was added for clustering within HLA-allele-positive subsets. Co-occurrence clustering excluded repertoires with fewer than 30,000 or more than 120,000 public chains, plus five with anomalous nucleotide sharing. In TCRdb, the immuneACCESS table is reduced to in-frame sequences with V and J assigned. These tables do not hold every clone; where another copy was compared, an unresolved V gene accounts for under half, and the others remain unexplained. The DNA gave D and trimming, while V, J and clone size come from that table. The sample table lists some 220,000 clones, 77% of them with a count of one. The ten biggest clones cover approximately 2.6% of the sample.

As regards this clone: Its target antigen remains unknown. No base-level quality is on record; no much larger clone is a single base apart.

In total, approximately 690 healthy bone marrow donors made up the cohort. At the time of sampling, all cohort members were nominally healthy, though unrecorded immune exposures were likely present. The donor tested CMV seropositive and was one of the 289 seropositive cohort members. A peripheral blood sample was collected from each donor, and TCR beta sequencing was performed on peripheral blood mononuclear cells. Genomic DNA extraction from the blood cell samples was performed with the Qiagen DNeasy Blood Extraction Kit. Points the paper makes about the study in general: Because counts were too low, approximately 15 rarely observed V segments, including chromosome 9 orphons, were excluded from the earlier analysis of some 590 of the donors. In a later genetic analysis, a missense DCLRE1C variant was associated with V-gene and J-gene trimming of TCR beta chains, and the association was replicated in an independent cohort. Because some donors lacked HLA typing at each locus, the association tests relied only on the typed subset. A later analysis found that HLA-associated TCR beta chains were more clonally expanded and had lower generation probabilities than equally common non-associated chains. Compared with the roughly 700-donor mean, donors in an Asian-associated ancestry cluster had fewer N-insertions in productive TCRs, according to a later genetic analysis. Some IMGT-functional V segments, including TRBV6-2 and TRBV6-3, could not be distinguished by the 87-base-pair reads and were therefore excluded. The study gave a list of some 150 TCR beta chains associated with cytomegalovirus. The classifier was reported to diagnose cytomegalovirus status with high specificity and sensitivity in both the original and validation cohorts. Most CMV-associated TCR beta chains appeared to be HLA-restricted in a later analysis, and the HLA associations seemed to be driven largely by CMV exposure. In this cohort, only TCR beta chains were sequenced, and detectable features were limited by the absence of alpha or paired-chain data. Strong co-occurrence of HLA alleles, especially DR and DQ, made assigning TCR associations to individual alleles difficult. A later analysis found that TCR association rates varied across HLA loci, with DRB1 alleles showing the most associated TCRs and HLA-C alleles the fewest. A further reported finding was that TCR beta sequences accurately predicted the HLA-A and HLA-B alleles for most subjects in the first cohort. A later analysis reported that several top co-occurrence clusters appeared linked to parvovirus B19, influenza, CMV and Epstein-Barr virus. Linkage disequilibrium might explain the correlated functional status among segregating V segments, but an unknown experimental factor could not be ruled out. In an earlier analysis of approximately 590 of the donors, most TCR beta V segments were observed in productive rearrangements about 87% or about 30% of the time, broadly matching IMGT annotations. A few of the identified cytomegalovirus-associated TCR beta chains were confirmed in vitro to be specific for cytomegalovirus antigens. The sequencing pipeline was judged likely to have produced a cluster of highly shared sequence variants as a technical artifact. A later analysis associated about 16,000 TCR beta sequences with specific HLA alleles at a false discovery rate of 0.05. The presence/absence analyses assumed that sequencing depth was roughly uniform across donors, and that assumption may not be true. For the cohort, immune exposure information was limited to CMV serostatus. While some public TCRs were present in many individuals, most TCR sequences turned up only very rarely across donors. The authors suggested that the approach could potentially be extended to other disease states and immunological phenotypes.

Taken from cysteine to phenylalanine, the CDR3 has 19 residues. Just CDR3 DNA is preserved here, 57 bases in frame from base 1. V trim: 3 bases; J trim: 3 bases; unmatched bases: 8. For CDR1 and CDR2, the germline V gene lists SGHRS and YFSETQ. The chain is encoded by TRBV5-1 joined to TRBJ2-6; TRBD2 agrees with 14 junctional bases. The sequence came from a woman in her sixties in good health and CMV-seropositive. Sequencing input: PBMCs. In nucleotides, the sequence is TGCGCCAGCAGCTCGACTCCGGGACTAGCGGGAGATGGGGCCAACGTCCTGACTTTC. Translation gives CASSSTPGLAGDGANVLTF. Full variable domain (CDR3 extended with the reference TRBV5-1 and TRBJ2-6 proteins): KAGVTQTPRYLIKTRGQQVTLSCSPISGHRSVSWYQQTPGQGLQFLFEYFSETQRNKGNFPGRFSGRQFSNSRSEMNVSTLELGDSALYLCASSSTPGLAGDGANVLTFGAGSRLTVL.